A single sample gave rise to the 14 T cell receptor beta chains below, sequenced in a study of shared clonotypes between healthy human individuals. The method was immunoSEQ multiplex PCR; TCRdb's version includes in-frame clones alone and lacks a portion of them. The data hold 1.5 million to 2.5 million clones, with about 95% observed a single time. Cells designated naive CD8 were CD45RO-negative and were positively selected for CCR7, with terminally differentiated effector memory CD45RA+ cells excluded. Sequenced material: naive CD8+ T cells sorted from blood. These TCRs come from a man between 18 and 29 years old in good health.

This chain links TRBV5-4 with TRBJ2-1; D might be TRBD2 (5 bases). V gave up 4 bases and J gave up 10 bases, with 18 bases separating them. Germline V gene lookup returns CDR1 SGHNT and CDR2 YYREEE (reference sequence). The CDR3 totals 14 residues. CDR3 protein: CASSLYQGLGEQFF. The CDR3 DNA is TGTGCCAGCAGCCTATACCAAGGACTCGGGGAGCAGTTCTTC.

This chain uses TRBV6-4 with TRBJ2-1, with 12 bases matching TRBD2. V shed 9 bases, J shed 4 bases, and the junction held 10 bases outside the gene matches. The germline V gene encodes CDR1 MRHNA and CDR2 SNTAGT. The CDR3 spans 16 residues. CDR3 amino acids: CASISRGLAGYNEQFF. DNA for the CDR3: TGTGCCAGTATCTCTAGGGGACTAGCGGGTTACAATGAGCAGTTCTTC.

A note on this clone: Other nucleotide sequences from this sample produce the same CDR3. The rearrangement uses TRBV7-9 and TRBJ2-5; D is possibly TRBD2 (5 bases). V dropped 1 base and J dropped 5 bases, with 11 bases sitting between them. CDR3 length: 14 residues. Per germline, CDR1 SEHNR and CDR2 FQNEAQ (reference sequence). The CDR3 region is CASSLVGSGETQYF. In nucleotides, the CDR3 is TGTGCCAGCAGCTTAGTGGGGAGCGGTGAGACCCAGTACTTC.

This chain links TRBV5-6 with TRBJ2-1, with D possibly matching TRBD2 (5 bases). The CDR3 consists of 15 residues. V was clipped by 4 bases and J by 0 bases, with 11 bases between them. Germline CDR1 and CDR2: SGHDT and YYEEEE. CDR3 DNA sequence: TGTGCCAGCAGCGTGGGTGGGAGCTCCTACAATGAGCAGTTCTTC. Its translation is CASSVGGSSYNEQFF. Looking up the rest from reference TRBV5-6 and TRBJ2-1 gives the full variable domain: DAGVTQSPTHLIKTRGQQVTLRCSPKSGHDTVSWYQQALGQGPQFIFQYYEEEERQRGNFPDRFSGHQFPNYSSELNVNALLLGDSALYLCASSVGGSSYNEQFFGPGTRLTVL.

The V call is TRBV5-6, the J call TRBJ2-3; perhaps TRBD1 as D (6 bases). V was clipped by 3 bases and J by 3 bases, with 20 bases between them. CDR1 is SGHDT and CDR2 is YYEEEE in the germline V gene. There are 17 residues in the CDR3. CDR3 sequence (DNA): TGTGCCAGCAGCTCCACCGCAGCGGCCCAGGGGACAGATACGCAGTATTTT. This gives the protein CASSSTAAAQGTDTQYF.

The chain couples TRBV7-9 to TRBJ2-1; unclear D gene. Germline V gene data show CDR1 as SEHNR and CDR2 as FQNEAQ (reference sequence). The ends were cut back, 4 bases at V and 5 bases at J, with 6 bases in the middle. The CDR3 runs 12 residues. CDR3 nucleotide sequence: TGTGCCAGCAGCTCGGAGAACAATGAGCAGTTCTTC. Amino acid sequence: CASSSENNEQFF.

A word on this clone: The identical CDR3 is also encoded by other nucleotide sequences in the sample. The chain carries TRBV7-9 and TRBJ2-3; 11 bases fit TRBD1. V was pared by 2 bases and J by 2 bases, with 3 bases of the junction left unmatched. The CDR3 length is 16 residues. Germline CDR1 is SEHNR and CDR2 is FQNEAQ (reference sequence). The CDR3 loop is CASSLLDRGLTDTQYF. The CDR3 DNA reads TGTGCCAGCAGCTTATTGGACAGGGGGCTCACAGATACGCAGTATTTT.

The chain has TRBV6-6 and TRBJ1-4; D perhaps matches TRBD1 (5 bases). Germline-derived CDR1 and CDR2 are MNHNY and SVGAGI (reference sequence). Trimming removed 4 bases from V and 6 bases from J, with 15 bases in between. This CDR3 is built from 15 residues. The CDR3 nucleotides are TGTGCCAGCAGTTTGGGCCGCTGGGACGATGAAAAACTGTTTTTT. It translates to CASSLGRWDDEKLFF.

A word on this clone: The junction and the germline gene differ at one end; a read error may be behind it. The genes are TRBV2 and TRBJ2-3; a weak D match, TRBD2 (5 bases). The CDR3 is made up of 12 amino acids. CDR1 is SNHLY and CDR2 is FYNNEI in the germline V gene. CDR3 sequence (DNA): TGTGCCAGCAGGCCCGACATGGAATTAGCGACTTTT. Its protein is CASRPDMELATF.

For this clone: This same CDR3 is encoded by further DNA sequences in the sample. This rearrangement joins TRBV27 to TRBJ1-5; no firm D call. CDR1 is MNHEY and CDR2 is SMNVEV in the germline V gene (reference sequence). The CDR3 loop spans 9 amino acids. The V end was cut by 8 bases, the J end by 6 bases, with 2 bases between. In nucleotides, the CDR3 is TGTGCCAGCGGTCAGCCCCAGCATTTT. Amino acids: CASGQPQHF.

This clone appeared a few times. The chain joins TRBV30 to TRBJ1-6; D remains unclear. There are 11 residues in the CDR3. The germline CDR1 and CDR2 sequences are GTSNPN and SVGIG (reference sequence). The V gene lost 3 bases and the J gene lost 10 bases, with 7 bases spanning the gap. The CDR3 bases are TGTGCCTGGAGCGCTACGTCACCCCTCCACTTT. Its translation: CAWSATSPLHF.

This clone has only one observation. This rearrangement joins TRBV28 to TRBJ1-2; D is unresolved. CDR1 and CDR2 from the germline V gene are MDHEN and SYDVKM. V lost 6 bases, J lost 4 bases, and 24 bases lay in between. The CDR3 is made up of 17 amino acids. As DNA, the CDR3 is TGTGCCAGCAGCCCCAGGCAGCATCCGACCTCGGGCTATGGCTACACCTTC. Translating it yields CASSPRQHPTSGYGYTF.

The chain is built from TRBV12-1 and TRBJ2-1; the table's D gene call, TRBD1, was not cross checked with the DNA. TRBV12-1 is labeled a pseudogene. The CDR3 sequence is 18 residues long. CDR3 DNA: TGTGCCAGCAGCTTTGAGGGGGTCCGGGACAGGGGTTACAATGAGCAGTTCTTC. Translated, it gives CASSFEGVRDRGYNEQFF.

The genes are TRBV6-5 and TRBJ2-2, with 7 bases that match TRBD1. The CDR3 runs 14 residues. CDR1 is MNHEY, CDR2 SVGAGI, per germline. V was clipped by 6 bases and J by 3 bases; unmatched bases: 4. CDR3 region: CASRTGMYTGELFF. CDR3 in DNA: TGTGCCAGCAGGACAGGGATGTACACCGGGGAGCTGTTTTTT.